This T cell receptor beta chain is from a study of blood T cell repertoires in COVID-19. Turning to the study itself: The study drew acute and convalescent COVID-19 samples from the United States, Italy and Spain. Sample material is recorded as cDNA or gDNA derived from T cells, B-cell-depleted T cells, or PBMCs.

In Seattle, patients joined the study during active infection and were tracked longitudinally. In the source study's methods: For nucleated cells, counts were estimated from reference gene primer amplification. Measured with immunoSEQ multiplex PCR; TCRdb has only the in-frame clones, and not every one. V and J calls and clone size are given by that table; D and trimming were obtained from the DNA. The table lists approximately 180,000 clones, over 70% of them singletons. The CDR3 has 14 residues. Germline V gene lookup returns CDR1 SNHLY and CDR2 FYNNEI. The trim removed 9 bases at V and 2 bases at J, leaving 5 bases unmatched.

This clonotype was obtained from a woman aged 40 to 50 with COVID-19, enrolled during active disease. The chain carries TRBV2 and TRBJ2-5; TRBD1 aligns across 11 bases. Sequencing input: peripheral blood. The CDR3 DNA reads TGTGCCAGGGGACAGGGGGGCCTTCAAGAGACCCAGTACTTC. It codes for CARGQGGLQETQYF.